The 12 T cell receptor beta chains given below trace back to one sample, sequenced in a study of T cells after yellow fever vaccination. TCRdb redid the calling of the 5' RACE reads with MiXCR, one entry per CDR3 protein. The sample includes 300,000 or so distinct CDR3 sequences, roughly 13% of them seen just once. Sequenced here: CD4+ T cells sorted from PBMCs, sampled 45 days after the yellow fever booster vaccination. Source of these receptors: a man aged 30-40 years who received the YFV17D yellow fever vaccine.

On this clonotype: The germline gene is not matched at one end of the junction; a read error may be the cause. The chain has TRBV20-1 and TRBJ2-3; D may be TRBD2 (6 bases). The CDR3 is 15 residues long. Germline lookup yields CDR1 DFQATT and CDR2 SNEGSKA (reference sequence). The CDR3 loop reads CNARDQRGKTDTQYF. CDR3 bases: TGCAATGCTAGAGATCAGCGCGGGAAGACAGATACGCAGTATTTT.

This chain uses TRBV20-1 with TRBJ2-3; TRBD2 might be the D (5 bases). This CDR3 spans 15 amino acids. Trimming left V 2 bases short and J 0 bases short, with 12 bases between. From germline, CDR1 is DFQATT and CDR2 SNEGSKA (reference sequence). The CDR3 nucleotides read TGCAGTGCTAGAAGAAGCGGATGGAGCACAGATACGCAGTATTTT. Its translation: CSARRSGWSTDTQYF.

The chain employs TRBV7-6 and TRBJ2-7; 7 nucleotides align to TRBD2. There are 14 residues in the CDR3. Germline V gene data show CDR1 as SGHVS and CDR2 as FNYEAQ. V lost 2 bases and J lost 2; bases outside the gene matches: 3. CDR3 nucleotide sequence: TGTGCCAGCAGCTTAACTAGCGACGCCTACGAGCAGTACTTC. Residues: CASSLTSDAYEQYF. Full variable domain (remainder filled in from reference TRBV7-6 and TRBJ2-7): GAGVSQSPRYKVTKRGQDVALRCDPISGHVSLYWYRQALGQGPEFLTYFNYEAQQDKSGLPNDRFSAERPEGSISTLTIQRTEQRDSAMYRCASSLTSDAYEQYFGPGTRLTVT.

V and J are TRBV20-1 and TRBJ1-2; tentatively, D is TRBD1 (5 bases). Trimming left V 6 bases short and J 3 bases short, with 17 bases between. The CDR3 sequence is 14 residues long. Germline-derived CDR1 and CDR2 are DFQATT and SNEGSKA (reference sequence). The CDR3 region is CSAEDGRAHYGYTF. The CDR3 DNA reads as TGCAGTGCCGAGGACGGCAGGGCGCACTATGGCTACACCTTC.

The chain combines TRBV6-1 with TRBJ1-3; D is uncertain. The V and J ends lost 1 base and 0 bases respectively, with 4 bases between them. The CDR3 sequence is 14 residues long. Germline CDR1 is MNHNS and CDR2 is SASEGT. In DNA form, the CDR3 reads TGTGCCAGCAGTGAAGGGGGCTCTGGAAACACCATATATTTT. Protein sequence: CASSEGGSGNTIYF.

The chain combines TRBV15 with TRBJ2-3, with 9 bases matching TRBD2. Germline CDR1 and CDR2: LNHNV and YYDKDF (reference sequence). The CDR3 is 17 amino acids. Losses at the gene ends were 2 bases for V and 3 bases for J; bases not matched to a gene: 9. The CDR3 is CATSRRLSGRGTDTQYF. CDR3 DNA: TGTGCCACCAGCAGACGGCTTAGCGGGAGAGGTACAGATACGCAGTATTTT.

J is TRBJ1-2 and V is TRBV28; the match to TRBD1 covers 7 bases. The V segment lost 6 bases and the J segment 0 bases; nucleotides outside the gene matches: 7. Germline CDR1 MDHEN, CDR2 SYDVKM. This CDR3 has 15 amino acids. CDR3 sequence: CASSLDRITNYGYTF. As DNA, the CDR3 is TGTGCCAGCAGCTTGGACAGGATCACTAACTATGGCTACACCTTC.

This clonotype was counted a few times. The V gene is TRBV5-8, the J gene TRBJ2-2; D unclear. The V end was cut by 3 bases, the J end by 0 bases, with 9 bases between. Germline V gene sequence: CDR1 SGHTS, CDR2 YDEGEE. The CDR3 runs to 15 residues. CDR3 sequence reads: CASSWGGTNTGELFF. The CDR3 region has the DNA TGTGCCAGCAGCTGGGGTGGAACGAACACCGGGGAGCTGTTTTTT.

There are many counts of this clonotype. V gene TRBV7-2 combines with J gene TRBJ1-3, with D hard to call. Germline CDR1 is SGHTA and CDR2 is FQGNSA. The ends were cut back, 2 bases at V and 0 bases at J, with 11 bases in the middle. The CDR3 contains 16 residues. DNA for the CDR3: TGTGCCAGCAGCTTATATCTGGGCACCTCTGGAAACACCATATATTTT. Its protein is CASSLYLGTSGNTIYF.

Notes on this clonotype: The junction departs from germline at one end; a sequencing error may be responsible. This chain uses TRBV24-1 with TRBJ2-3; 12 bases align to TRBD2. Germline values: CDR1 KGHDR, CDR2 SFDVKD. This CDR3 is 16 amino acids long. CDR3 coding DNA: TGTTCCACCAGTGTGACTAGCGGGAGTATTGCAGATACGCAGTATTTT. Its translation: CSTSVTSGSIADTQYF.

Here the CDR3 DNA reads TGTGCCAGCACCCCGGGACTCCACTATGAGCAGTTCTTC. Protein sequence: CASTPGLHYEQFF. This chain joins TRBV5-5 and TRBJ2-1, with D possibly TRBD2 on 6 matching bases. The CDR3 has 13 amino acids. V gave up 6 bases and J gave up 8 bases, with 15 bases separating them. CDR1 SGHKS and CDR2 YYEKEE come from the germline V gene (reference sequence).

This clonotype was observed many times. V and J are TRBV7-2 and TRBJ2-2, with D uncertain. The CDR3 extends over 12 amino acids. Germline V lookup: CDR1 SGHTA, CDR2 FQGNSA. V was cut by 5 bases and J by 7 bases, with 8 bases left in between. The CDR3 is CASSPRNGELFF. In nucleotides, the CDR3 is TGTGCCAGCAGCCCCCGAAACGGGGAGCTGTTTTTT.